The rows below give T cell receptor beta chains drawn from one sample of a study of blood T cell repertoires in COVID-19. Generated by immunoSEQ multiplex PCR, the TCRdb table keeps only in-frame clones and is missing some. The repertoire has fewer than 300,000 clones, approximately 78% of them found once; the top ten carry 5%. Sequenced sample: PBMCs or T cells enriched from blood (not recorded which). Every receptor here comes from a man between 40 and 49 years old who had been exposed to COVID-19. Each CDR3 is given with its conserved first and last residue. The order of the fields is CDR3 protein, CDR3 DNA, clone size, J gene, V gene, D gene. D genes are given only for firm matches. A clone size is listed for some rows: how often the clone was seen (once, few, many), or a class if it is expanded.

CDR3aa: CAFRAGPYGYTF; CDR3nt: TGTGCCTTTCGGGCGGGGCCCTATGGCTACACCTTC; abundance: .; j_gene: TRBJ1-2; v_gene: TRBV6-5; d_gene: .
CDR3aa: CASRTPGKREPYEQYF; CDR3nt: TGTGCCAGCAGAACACCCGGGAAGAGGGAACCCTACGAGCAGTACTTC; abundance: .; j_gene: TRBJ2-7; v_gene: TRBV11-2; d_gene: .
CDR3aa: CASSNTGDTGELFF; CDR3nt: TGTGCCAGCAGCAACACCGGGGACACCGGGGAGCTGTTTTTT; abundance: .; j_gene: TRBJ2-2; v_gene: TRBV7-9; d_gene: .
CDR3aa: CASSQGEGIRTEAFF; CDR3nt: TGCGCCAGCAGCCAAGGGGAGGGGATACGGACTGAAGCTTTCTTT; abundance: many; j_gene: TRBJ1-1; v_gene: TRBV4-1; d_gene: .
CDR3aa: CASSYSIWSREKLFF; CDR3nt: TGTGCCAGCAGTTACTCAATCTGGAGTCGAGAAAAACTGTTTTTT; abundance: .; j_gene: TRBJ1-4; v_gene: TRBV6-5; d_gene: .
CDR3aa: CASSQEPGQGNSPLHF; CDR3nt: TGCGCCAGCAGCCAAGAGCCGGGACAGGGTAATTCACCCCTCCACTTT; abundance: .; j_gene: TRBJ1-6; v_gene: TRBV4-1; d_gene: TRBD1
CDR3aa: CASSSDRPNTSYEQYF; CDR3nt: TGTGCCAGCAGCTCGGACAGGCCGAATACCTCCTACGAGCAGTACTTC; abundance: .; j_gene: TRBJ2-7; v_gene: TRBV11-3; d_gene: TRBD1
CDR3aa: CASSGEAGGDGDTQYF; CDR3nt: TGTGCCAGCAGCGGGGAGGCGGGAGGGGATGGAGATACGCAGTATTTT; abundance: many; j_gene: TRBJ2-3; v_gene: TRBV7-9; d_gene: TRBD2
CDR3aa: CASKIGPVPVGELFF; CDR3nt: TGTGCCAGCAAAATTGGGCCCGTTCCTGTCGGGGAGCTGTTTTTT; abundance: .; j_gene: TRBJ2-2; v_gene: TRBV27; d_gene: .
CDR3aa: CASRGGGGYEQYF; CDR3nt: TGTGCCAGCAGAGGCGGGGGGGGATACGAGCAGTACTTC; abundance: .; j_gene: TRBJ2-7; v_gene: TRBV5-4; d_gene: TRBD2
CDR3aa: CASSQREGQKTQYF; CDR3nt: TGCGCCAGCAGTCAAAGGGAGGGCCAGAAGACCCAGTACTTC; abundance: .; j_gene: TRBJ2-5; v_gene: TRBV5-1; d_gene: TRBD2
CDR3aa: CASSISFGRTYEQYF; CDR3nt: TGTGCCAGTAGTATCTCTTTCGGGAGAACCTACGAGCAGTACTTC; abundance: once; j_gene: TRBJ2-7; v_gene: TRBV19; d_gene: .
CDR3aa: CASRPTGTSGGTKQYF; CDR3nt: TGCGCCAGCAGACCCACCGGGACTAGCGGGGGAACGAAGCAGTACTTC; abundance: .; j_gene: TRBJ2-7; v_gene: TRBV5-1; d_gene: TRBD2
CDR3aa: CRVGQGGEQFF; CDR3nt: TGCAGAGTAGGTCAGGGTGGTGAGCAGTTCTTC; abundance: .; j_gene: TRBJ2-1; v_gene: TRBV20-1; d_gene: .
CDR3aa: CASSFAAEAFF; CDR3nt: TGTGCCAGCAGCTTCGCGGCTGAAGCTTTCTTT; abundance: .; j_gene: TRBJ1-1; v_gene: TRBV5-6; d_gene: .
CDR3aa: CASSVGRVDIQYF; CDR3nt: TGTGCCAGCAGCGTAGGCAGGGTAGACATTCAGTACTTC; abundance: .; j_gene: TRBJ2-4; v_gene: TRBV9; d_gene: .
CDR3aa: CASSPPGYYEQYF; CDR3nt: TGTGCCAGCAGCCCACCGGGATATTACGAGCAGTACTTC; abundance: .; j_gene: TRBJ2-7; v_gene: TRBV6-5; d_gene: .
CDR3aa: CASSYYLTGANSPLHF; CDR3nt: TGTGCCAGCAGTTATTATCTGACAGGGGCGAATTCACCCCTCCACTTT; abundance: few; j_gene: TRBJ1-6; v_gene: TRBV6-5; d_gene: TRBD1
CDR3aa: CASRAAPMNTEAFF; CDR3nt: TGTGCCAGCAGAGCGGCACCCATGAACACTGAAGCTTTCTTT; abundance: .; j_gene: TRBJ1-1; v_gene: TRBV7-9; d_gene: .
CDR3aa: CASSEAMTGGEPQHF; CDR3nt: TGTGCCAGCAGTGAAGCGATGACAGGGGGTGAGCCCCAGCATTTT; abundance: few; j_gene: TRBJ1-5; v_gene: TRBV6-1; d_gene: TRBD1
CDR3aa: CASSPGWGEETQYF; CDR3nt: TGTGCCAGCAGCCCAGGATGGGGGGAAGAGACCCAGTACTTC; abundance: .; j_gene: TRBJ2-5; v_gene: TRBV6-5; d_gene: .
CDR3aa: CAIRDNSGNTIYF; CDR3nt: TGTGCCATCAGGGACAACTCTGGAAACACCATATATTTT; abundance: .; j_gene: TRBJ1-3; v_gene: TRBV10-3; d_gene: .
CDR3aa: CASSLGLAGNNEQFF; CDR3nt: TGTGCCAGCAGCCTTGGACTAGCGGGAAACAATGAGCAGTTCTTC; abundance: .; j_gene: TRBJ2-1; v_gene: TRBV6-5; d_gene: TRBD2
CDR3aa: CASSTGTGAYNEQFF; CDR3nt: TGCGCCAGCAGCACCGGGACAGGGGCCTACAATGAGCAGTTCTTC; abundance: .; j_gene: TRBJ2-1; v_gene: TRBV5-1; d_gene: TRBD1
CDR3aa: CAFSSGGSVGNEQFF; CDR3nt: TGTGCCTTCTCGAGCGGCGGGAGTGTGGGGAATGAGCAGTTCTTC; abundance: .; j_gene: TRBJ2-1; v_gene: TRBV10-3; d_gene: TRBD2
CDR3aa: CSVGGLTHTDTQYF; CDR3nt: TGCAGCGTGGGGGGACTAACCCACACAGATACGCAGTATTTT; abundance: few; j_gene: TRBJ2-3; v_gene: TRBV29-1; d_gene: TRBD2
CDR3aa: CASNTGGYNEQFF; CDR3nt: TGTGCCAGTAATACAGGGGGCTACAATGAGCAGTTCTTC; abundance: .; j_gene: TRBJ2-1; v_gene: TRBV19; d_gene: TRBD1
CDR3aa: CASSRGRSNTGELFF; CDR3nt: TGCGCCAGCAGTCGCGGGCGATCGAACACCGGGGAGCTGTTTTTT; abundance: .; j_gene: TRBJ2-2; v_gene: TRBV5-1; d_gene: .
CDR3aa: CASSLGTGGNTGELFF; CDR3nt: TGCGCCAGCAGCTTGGGAACAGGGGGTAACACCGGGGAGCTGTTTTTT; abundance: .; j_gene: TRBJ2-2; v_gene: TRBV5-1; d_gene: TRBD1
CDR3aa: CATTGGSQETQYF; CDR3nt: TGTGCCACAACGGGAGGCAGTCAAGAGACCCAGTACTTC; abundance: .; j_gene: TRBJ2-5; v_gene: TRBV19; d_gene: TRBD2
CDR3aa: CSARTGGAVGAFF; CDR3nt: TGCAGCGCTCGGACAGGGGGCGCGGTTGGGGCTTTCTTT; abundance: .; j_gene: TRBJ1-1; v_gene: TRBV29-1; d_gene: TRBD1
CDR3aa: CASRVEEGAGYTF; CDR3nt: TGTGCCAGCAGGGTCGAGGAGGGGGCTGGCTACACCTTC; abundance: few; j_gene: TRBJ1-2; v_gene: TRBV2; d_gene: TRBD1
CDR3aa: CASSHPALTGRSEKLFF; CDR3nt: TGTGCCAGCAGCCACCCCGCCTTGACAGGACGGAGCGAAAAACTGTTTTTT; abundance: .; j_gene: TRBJ1-4; v_gene: TRBV5-6; d_gene: .
CDR3aa: CASSKGQGYSYEQYF; CDR3nt: TGTGCCAGCTCAAAGGGACAGGGGTATTCCTACGAGCAGTACTTC; abundance: once; j_gene: TRBJ2-7; v_gene: TRBV18; d_gene: TRBD1
CDR3aa: CASSQTGPNSGANVLTF; CDR3nt: TGCGCCAGCAGCCAGACAGGCCCCAACTCTGGGGCCAACGTCCTGACTTTC; abundance: few; j_gene: TRBJ2-6; v_gene: TRBV5-1; d_gene: .
CDR3aa: CASIPGGHSYNEQFF; CDR3nt: TGTGCCAGCATCCCTGGCGGGCACTCCTACAATGAGCAGTTCTTC; abundance: .; j_gene: TRBJ2-1; v_gene: TRBV6-5; d_gene: .
CDR3aa: CASSPTGGSQPQHF; CDR3nt: TGTGCCAGCAGCCCGACAGGGGGCTCACAGCCCCAGCATTTT; abundance: once; j_gene: TRBJ1-5; v_gene: TRBV7-9; d_gene: TRBD1
CDR3aa: CASSQGAGGAGETQYF; CDR3nt: TGTGCCAGCAGTCAGGGGGCCGGGGGCGCAGGAGAGACCCAGTACTTC; abundance: .; j_gene: TRBJ2-5; v_gene: TRBV7-6; d_gene: TRBD1
CDR3aa: CASRAKRVMDTEAFF; CDR3nt: TGTGCCAGTAGGGCCAAACGTGTGATGGACACTGAAGCTTTCTTT; abundance: .; j_gene: TRBJ1-1; v_gene: TRBV19; d_gene: .